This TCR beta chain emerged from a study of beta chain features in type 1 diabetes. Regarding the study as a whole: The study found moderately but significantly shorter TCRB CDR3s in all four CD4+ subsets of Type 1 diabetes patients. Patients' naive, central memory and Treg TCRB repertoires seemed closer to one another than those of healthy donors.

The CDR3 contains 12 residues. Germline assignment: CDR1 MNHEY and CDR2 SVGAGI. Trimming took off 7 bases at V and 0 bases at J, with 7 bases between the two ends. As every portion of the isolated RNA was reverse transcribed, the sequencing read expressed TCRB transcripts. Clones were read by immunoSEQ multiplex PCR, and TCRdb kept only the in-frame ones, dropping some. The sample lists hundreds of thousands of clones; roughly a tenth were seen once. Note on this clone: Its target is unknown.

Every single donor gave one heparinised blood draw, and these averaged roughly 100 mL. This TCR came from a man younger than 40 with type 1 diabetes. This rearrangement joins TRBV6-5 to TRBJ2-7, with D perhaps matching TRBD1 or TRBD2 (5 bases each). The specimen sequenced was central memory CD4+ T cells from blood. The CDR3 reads CASKGSSYEQYF. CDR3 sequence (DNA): TGTGCCAGCAAGGGGAGCTCCTACGAGCAGTACTTC.